The following is a T cell receptor (beta chain) sequence with its context. What antigen it recognizes has not been identified. Germline is not matched at one junction end, which may reflect a read error. The method was PCR. The sequencer was a HiSeq X Ten. TCRdb itself trimmed the public reads at Q25 with fastp, ran MiXCR and retained productive beta chains. CDR3 protein duplicates are merged, each entry listing the most common genes and DNA. This sample gives around 8,600 distinct CDR3 sequences in total; nearly 55% of them show up just once. Clones ranked in the top ten supply about 20% of the sample. Donors were patients with localized lung adenocarcinoma, a subtype of non-small cell lung cancer. These samples came from the centers of localized lung adenocarcinomas. For TCR repertoire analysis, CD8+ T cells from tumor tissue were profiled separately from CD4+ T cells. The germline V gene (reference sequence) yields LGHDT for CDR1 and YNNKEL for CDR2. Reading from cysteine to phenylalanine, the CDR3 counts 15 amino acids. Just the 45-base CDR3 DNA is kept, in frame starting at base 1.

This specimen belongs to a study of CD4 and CD8 cells across lung adenocarcinoma regions (dated by TCRdb to the late 2010s). Study-level background: The study compared tumor centers with tumor margins to examine intratumor heterogeneity of the T cell receptor repertoire.

This TCR was recovered from a female donor with lung adenocarcinoma. The CD4 and CD8 labels of this study may be unreliable. Sequencing input: CD8+ T cells from the center of a lung tumor. Sample cell subset or site, as interpreted from the label and publication: tumor center region. The chain employs TRBV3-1 and TRBJ2-2; the D gene is unclear. The CDR3 amino acid sequence is: CASSHVSAASNELFF. In nucleotides, the sequence is TGTGCCAGCAGCCACGTCAGTGCGGCCTCCAATGAGCTGTTTTTC.